This T cell receptor (beta chain) originates from a study of molecular identifiers for immune sequencing clone quantification listed by TCRdb under 2018. About the full investigation: In a replicate experiment, RNA from approximately 22,000 or 94,000 naive CD8 T cells was split into five aliquots, four of which were sequenced. The study was a methods study using CD8 T cells to benchmark molecular-identifier clustering-based TCR repertoire sequencing (MIDCIRS) and TCR RNA copy counting. What the work shows at the level of the full study, not this receptor alone: When barcode sub-clustering was not used, chimeric consensus sequences inflated TCR diversity, with chimeras reaching as high as 47%. Highly expanded clone sizes could be underestimated if identical TCR molecules share a barcode. Even against a background of 850,000 to 1,000,000 naive CD8 T cells, spiked-in Jurkat TCR RNA amounting to a single cell's worth was reported to be detectable. The naive libraries included spiked-in Jurkat TCR RNA (about ten copies' worth), and this RNA is not part of the donor repertoire. Modeling gave about 3 recovered TCR RNA copies per cell versus approximately 11 by digital PCR, implying around 30% capture efficiency. In CMV-specific effector cells, clones with more than 20 RNA copies contained over 99% of molecules, whereas in naive cells such clones contained under 1% of molecules.

Notes on this clonotype: The specificity of this receptor is unknown. A clone one base away is much larger, so this may be a read error.

The library relied on PCR. The reads were generated on a NextSeq 500. Bulk TCR libraries were prepared as previously described, using TCR primers listed in Table S5. The Qiagen AllPrep DNA/RNA kit was used to purify total RNA. Reads from multiple sequencing runs of the same library were pooled before analysis. In the source study's methods: Reads were retained only if an exact TCR constant sequence was present, and the retained reads were trimmed to 150 nt and grouped according to their 12-nt molecular barcodes. Reads within each barcode group were sub-clustered using a 15% Levenshtein threshold, and quality-weighted consensus sequences were constructed for each RNA molecule. Non-functional sequences were discarded, and so were lower-count sequences lying one edit away from another sequence. On the basis of fitting two negative binomial distributions, barcode sub-clusters with fewer than 20% of the maximum read count were discarded. Using fastp at Q25 and MiXCR, TCRdb reprocessed the public reads and kept productive beta chains. All rows with the same CDR3 protein become a single entry with the most common DNA and genes. The authors' filters were not applied to this entry. Here the sample has approximately 680,000 distinct CDR3 sequences; about 25% occur a single time. The top ten hold about 0.78% of the sample.

Libraries of naive CD8 T cells were built from about 19,000 to 1,100,000 sorted cells, with 10%, 30% or 50% of the purified RNA used. Naive CD8 T cells were FACS-sorted as CD8+CD4-CCR7+CD45RA+ on a BD FACSAria II into RLT Plus buffer. To test detection sensitivity, Jurkat RNA equivalent to more than 9 TCR copies was spiked into samples of about 19,000-1,000,000 naive CD8 T cells. Enrichment of CD8 T cells was done with RosetteSep CD8+ T Cell Enrichment Cocktail plus Ficoll-Paque, and ACK red cell lysis came afterward. The CDR3 holds 17 amino acids from the cysteine to the phenylalanine. CDR3 DNA only is kept here, 51 bases in frame from base 1. From a lookup of the germline V gene, CDR1 and CDR2 are MGHRA and YSYEKL. Cut back by 1 base and 0 bases, the V and J ends lie 13 bases apart.

Here the chain combines TRBV4-1 and TRBJ1-5, with the D gene not clear enough to name. The source material was naive CD8+ T cells from blood, with Jurkat cell RNA spiked in. In light of the paper, this sample's cell subset or site label describes: FACS-sorted CD8+CD4-CCR7+CD45RA+ naive T cells. The TCR comes from a human donor in good health. Some libraries in this study had Jurkat cell RNA spiked in. For the CDR3, the sequence is CASSQVEDSYSNQPQHF. At the DNA level, the sequence is TGCGCCAGCAGCCAAGTCGAAGACTCCTATAGCAATCAGCCCCAGCATTTT.